This is a list of T cell receptor beta chains from one sample in a study of CD8+ T cells in alopecia areata. TCRdb keeps only in-frame clones here, not all; method: immunoSEQ multiplex PCR. The table has some 130,000 clones, around 50% seen once; the top ten hold 5% to 7.5%. The sample here was CD4+ T cells sorted from blood, taken at week 0. These receptors came from a human donor with alopecia areata. The conserved cysteine and the conserved F or W are not part of the CDR3 here. A D gene is named only where the DNA matches it firmly.

V	length	J	D	CDR3
TRBV5-1	13	TRBJ2-7	TRBD2	ASSLDSVAGNEQY
TRBV7-2	12	TRBJ2-5	.	ASSLRTRGETQY
TRBV4-2	13	TRBJ2-5	.	ASSQVHDAGETQY
TRBV2	13	TRBJ2-2	.	ASRITGYSTGELF
TRBV7-6	12	TRBJ2-3	.	ASSLGLGTDTQY
TRBV29-1	11	TRBJ1-2	.	SVRRFGDYGYT
TRBV10-3	11	TRBJ1-2	.	AISGDSIYGYT
TRBV18	10	TRBJ2-3	.	ASSPAGMVQY
TRBV29-1	11	TRBJ1-2	TRBD1	SVKDRGSYGYT
TRBV10-3	11	TRBJ2-7	.	AIRLGSSYEQY
TRBV5-4	13	TRBJ2-1	TRBD2	ASSGGGLSYNEQF
TRBV5-4	12	TRBJ2-3	TRBD1	ASSGTANTDTQY
TRBV5-1	12	TRBJ1-3	.	ASSDGTLGNTIY
TRBV7-9	10	TRBJ1-1	.	ASSSPRTEAF
TRBV4-3	15	TRBJ2-3	TRBD2	ASSQKGLAGVTDTQY
TRBV5-1	10	TRBJ2-5	.	ASSLVRETQY
TRBV2	13	TRBJ2-2	.	ASSGGTLNTGELF
TRBV6-5	11	TRBJ1-2	TRBD1	ASSPTGSYGYT
TRBV2	13	TRBJ2-1	TRBD1	ASSATGGTYNEQF
TRBV7-2	10	TRBJ2-7	.	ASSGGVGEQY
TRBV2	13	TRBJ2-2	.	ASSWGEVNTGELF
TRBV4-1	13	TRBJ1-6	.	ASSQGMQGNSPLH
TRBV4-1	12	TRBJ1-6	TRBD1	ASSQAGGNSPLH
TRBV29-1	12	TRBJ1-1	.	SVEDKRMNTEAF
TRBV7-2	14	TRBJ2-5	TRBD2	ASSLSSGGVVETQY
TRBV9	12	TRBJ2-4	.	ASSVDGGKNIQY
TRBV6-5	12	TRBJ1-6	.	ASSYGGWDSPLH
TRBV29-1	15	TRBJ2-2	TRBD1	SVVGLGTGLSAGELF
TRBV5-6	13	TRBJ2-5	TRBD2	ASSLAGLPYETQY
TRBV6-5	10	TRBJ2-1	.	ANRDTENEQF
TRBV5-1	14	TRBJ2-2	.	ASSRTPGERTGELF
TRBV5-1	11	TRBJ2-5	.	ASSRDTQETQY
TRBV4-3	17	TRBJ1-4	.	ASSQEPWPRSATNEKLF
TRBV7-2	11	TRBJ2-5	.	ASSFTESETQY
TRBV30	13	TRBJ1-1	.	AWSVEWEGNTEAF
TRBV7-9	10	TRBJ2-5	.	ASSLVMETQY
TRBV30	12	TRBJ1-2	TRBD1	AWSAQGVNYGYT
TRBV19	12	TRBJ1-5	.	ASSIWDRNQPQH
TRBV4-3	12	TRBJ2-5	TRBD2	ASSRSGGEGTQY
TRBV7-2	14	TRBJ2-1	.	ASSSAPGTTLNEQF
TRBV19	9	TRBJ1-1	.	ASSTITSTF
TRBV5-1	13	TRBJ2-1	.	ASSLRPLPDGEQF
TRBV4-1	12	TRBJ1-1	.	ASSRETAVTEAF
TRBV7-2	12	TRBJ1-1	.	ASSPQGRRTEAF
TRBV7-2	10	TRBJ2-5	.	ASSPRKETQY
TRBV4-1	14	TRBJ2-2	TRBD2	ASSTGRLAVTGELF
TRBV20-1	9	TRBJ1-2	.	SASSLIGYT
TRBV5-1	13	TRBJ2-7	.	ASSLEAGSSYEQY
TRBV7-9	13	TRBJ2-2	.	ASSRGATNTGELF
TRBV18	12	TRBJ1-1	.	ASSPISGGTEAF
TRBV29-1	11	TRBJ1-5	.	SVAGRGNQPQH